This TCR beta chain was captured in a study of blood T cells in healthy people across ages. General study findings and limits: Across the age range, TCR beta diversity per million T cells fell in a roughly linear way.

Trimming took 7 bases from V and 5 from J, leaving 18 bases between them. The CDR3 runs to 15 residues. This clonotype is a singleton in its sample. As yet, its antigen is unknown. It was with a sample-barcoded 5' primer and a J-beta primer mix that a second PCR of about 6 to 12 cycles was run. TCRdb passed the 5' RACE reads through MiXCR, listing each CDR3 protein once. This table holds 850,000 to 1,000,000 distinct CDR3 sequences, 45% to 60% found once. The sequence came from an older woman in good health. The V and J genes are TRBV12-3 or TRBV12-4 and TRBJ1-5; D gene uncertain. The sequencing input was blood. The CDR3 reads CASTSSDGRHQPQHF. The CDR3 DNA is TGTGCCAGCACCTCATCGGACGGACGGCATCAGCCCCAGCATTTT.